These 8 T cell receptor beta chains were all obtained from the same sample, sequenced in a study of graft-versus-host responses after intestinal transplantation. The assay was immunoSEQ multiplex PCR, and TCRdb's table has in-frame clones only and misses some. The data show around 33,000 clones, with just under 95% seen just once and less than 0.85% held by the top ten. Source: PBMCs, taken 16 days after intestinal transplant. The source of these receptors is a human patient who received an intestinal transplant, so some T cells may come from the graft donor.

The chain couples TRBV27 to TRBJ2-7; D is uncertain. The CDR3 is 13 amino acids. Germline assignment: CDR1 MNHEY and CDR2 SMNVEV (reference sequence). Trimming took 0 bases from V and 0 from J, leaving 3 bases between them. The CDR3 DNA is TGTGCCAGCAGTTTATCGCACTCCTACGAGCAGTACTTC. This codes for CASSLSHSYEQYF.

This clone was seen only once. The chain employs TRBV5-1 and TRBJ1-1, with 8 bases fitting TRBD1. Germline V gene data show CDR1 as SGHRS and CDR2 as YFSETQ. The length of the CDR3 is 15 residues. J gave up 4 bases and V 5 bases, and 10 bases lay outside the gene matches. The CDR3 DNA is TGCGCCAGCAGGTTCTCAGGGGGCGCGGGCACTGAAGCTTTCTTT. It is translated as CASRFSGGAGTEAFF.

CDR3 bases: TGTGCCAGCAGAAAGGGAACCATGAACACTGAAGCTTTCTTT. Translating gives CASRKGTMNTEAFF. The chain uses TRBV27 and TRBJ1-1; no clear D. Germline V gene data show CDR1 as MNHEY and CDR2 as SMNVEV (reference sequence). The V and J ends lost 6 bases and 0 bases respectively, with 11 bases between them. The CDR3 is 14 residues long.

The chain links TRBV13 to TRBJ2-1; 12 nucleotides line up with TRBD2. Germline V gene lookup returns CDR1 PRHDT and CDR2 FYEKMQ (reference sequence). The J segment lost 2 bases and the V segment lost 5 bases, leaving 4 bases of the junction unmatched. The CDR3 totals 16 residues. This CDR3 reads CASSPGLAGTYNEQFF. The CDR3 DNA is TGTGCCAGCAGCCCCGGACTAGCGGGAACCTACAATGAGCAGTTCTTC.

The rearrangement uses TRBV9 and TRBJ2-1, with D unresolved. Deletions cut 0 bases from V and 5 bases from J, with 12 bases between. From germline, CDR1 is SGDLS and CDR2 YYNGEE. The CDR3 loop spans 15 amino acids. CDR3 nucleotides: TGTGCCAGCAGCGTAGGCGAGCGTGCACACAATGAGCAGTTCTTC. Protein sequence: CASSVGERAHNEQFF.

A remark on this clone: Different DNA sequences within this sample yield the same CDR3. This chain uses TRBV28 with TRBJ1-3; D call uncertain. The V and J ends lost 2 bases and 0 bases respectively, with 14 bases between them. Germline CDR1 MDHEN, CDR2 SYDVKM. The CDR3 consists of 17 residues. The CDR3, as DNA: TGTGCCAGCAGTTTAGTTCCAGGATCTAACTCTGGAAACACCATATATTTT. As protein: CASSLVPGSNSGNTIYF.

The rearrangement uses TRBV5-1 and TRBJ1-2, with 8 positions matching TRBD1. The V and J ends lost 0 bases and 5 bases, in that order; junction bases with no gene match: 6. The CDR3 totals 15 residues. The germline V gene has CDR1 SGHRS and CDR2 YFSETQ. The CDR3 region has the DNA TGCGCCAGCAGCTTGGATGGACAGGGCATATATGGCTACACCTTC. It specifies CASSLDGQGIYGYTF.

Here the CDR3 reads CASSDFPGLAGKSYNEQFF. CDR3 bases: TGTGCCAGCAGTGACTTCCCGGGACTAGCGGGAAAATCCTACAATGAGCAGTTCTTC. The V call is TRBV6-4, the J call TRBJ2-1; TRBD2 aligns across 13 bases. J gave up 1 base and V 1 base, and 7 bases lay outside the gene matches. The CDR3 covers 19 residues. Germline values: CDR1 MRHNA, CDR2 SNTAGT.